The rows below give T cell receptor beta chains drawn from one sample of a study of brain T cells in children with intractable seizures. Generated by immunoSEQ multiplex PCR, the TCRdb table keeps only in-frame clones and is missing some. In the table there are 340,000 or so clones, nearly 95% of which are singletons. Specimen: peripheral blood, collected less than 6 months after surgery. These receptors were taken from a boy less than two years old with tuberous sclerosis and intractable seizures. Each CDR3 is given with its conserved first and last residue. D genes are given only for firm matches. Size is stated for part of the rows, as once, few or many counts, or as a class when the clone is expanded.

J: TRBJ2-3
size: .
V: TRBV24-1
D: TRBD2
length: 16
CDR3: CATSDLLAGGTDTQYF
DNA: TGTGCCACCAGTGATTTACTAGCGGGAGGCACAGATACGCAGTATTTT

J: TRBJ2-1
size: .
V: TRBV29-1
D: TRBD2
length: 14
CDR3: CSVYGLAAYNEQFF
DNA: TGCAGCGTTTATGGACTAGCGGCCTACAATGAGCAGTTCTTC

J: TRBJ2-5
size: .
V: TRBV24-1
D: TRBD1
length: 16
CDR3: CATSDTRDRGVETQYF
DNA: TGTGCCACCAGTGATACCCGGGACAGGGGTGTAGAGACCCAGTACTTC

J: TRBJ2-1
size: .
V: TRBV27
D: TRBD2
length: 15
CDR3: CASSSLGLADNEQFF
DNA: TGTGCCAGCAGCTCCCTAGGACTAGCCGACAATGAGCAGTTCTTC

J: TRBJ1-1
size: .
V: TRBV10-3
D: .
length: 12
CDR3: CAISESSEKAFF
DNA: TGTGCCATCAGTGAGTCGAGCGAAAAAGCTTTCTTT

J: TRBJ1-1
size: .
V: TRBV12-5
D: .
length: 13
CDR3: CASGVSGSTEAFF
DNA: TGTGCTAGTGGAGTATCTGGTAGCACTGAAGCTTTCTTT

J: TRBJ2-1
size: .
V: TRBV7-9
D: .
length: 15
CDR3: CASSLGGAPGDEQFF
DNA: TGTGCCAGCAGCCTCGGAGGGGCCCCAGGGGATGAGCAGTTCTTC

J: TRBJ2-2
size: once
V: TRBV7-9
D: .
length: 18
CDR3: CASSLVNSGSQGTGELFF
DNA: TGTGCCAGCAGCTTAGTCAATTCCGGGAGCCAGGGCACCGGGGAGCTGTTTTTT

J: TRBJ2-1
size: .
V: TRBV11-3
D: .
length: 13
CDR3: CASSLGPNNEQFF
DNA: TGTGCCAGCAGCCTAGGACCCAACAATGAGCAGTTCTTC

J: TRBJ2-7
size: .
V: TRBV21-1
D: .
length: 16
CDR3: CASSGTRDRVSYEQYF
DNA: TGTGCCAGCAGCGGAACAAGGGACAGGGTTTCATACGAGCAGTACTTC

J: TRBJ1-1
size: .
V: TRBV6-5
D: .
length: 15
CDR3: CASSYAMAPNTEAFF
DNA: TGTGCCAGCAGTTACGCCATGGCACCAAACACTGAAGCTTTCTTT

J: TRBJ1-6
size: .
V: TRBV14
D: .
length: 12
CDR3: CASSRPTTPLHF
DNA: TGTGCCAGCAGCCGACCTACAACACCCCTCCACTTT

J: TRBJ2-1
size: once
V: TRBV9
D: .
length: 13
CDR3: CASSLQPADEQFF
DNA: TGTGCCAGCAGCCTCCAACCGGCGGATGAGCAGTTCTTC

J: TRBJ1-2
size: .
V: TRBV12-3/TRBV12-4
D: .
length: 13
CDR3: CASSLAANYGYTF
DNA: TGTGCCAGCAGTTTAGCGGCGAACTATGGCTACACCTTC

J: TRBJ1-2
size: .
V: TRBV11-2
D: .
length: 14
CDR3: CASSFSDANYGYTF
DNA: TGTGCCAGCAGCTTTTCGGACGCTAACTATGGCTACACCTTC

J: TRBJ2-5
size: .
V: TRBV7-7
D: TRBD2
length: 16
CDR3: CASSLGGLAGQETQYF
DNA: TGTGCTAGCAGCTTAGGGGGACTAGCGGGACAAGAGACCCAGTACTTC

J: TRBJ2-4
size: .
V: TRBV30
D: TRBD2
length: 15
CDR3: CASEDSGSPKNIQYF
DNA: TGTGCCTCAGAAGATAGCGGGAGTCCCAAAAACATTCAGTACTTC

J: TRBJ2-7
size: .
V: TRBV5-4
D: TRBD1
length: 14
CDR3: CASSFGTGLVEQYF
DNA: TGTGCCAGCAGCTTCGGGACAGGGTTAGTCGAGCAGTACTTC

J: TRBJ2-2
size: .
V: TRBV5-4
D: .
length: 13
CDR3: CASSLAETGELFF
DNA: TGTGCCAGCAGCTTGGCAGAGACCGGGGAGCTGTTTTTT

J: TRBJ2-7
size: once
V: TRBV12-3/TRBV12-4
D: TRBD1
length: 12
CDR3: CASSLQGVEQYF
DNA: TGTGCCAGCAGTCTACAGGGGGTCGAGCAGTACTTC

J: TRBJ1-1
size: .
V: TRBV27
D: .
length: 16
CDR3: CASSLFGGGGRTEAFF
DNA: TGTGCCAGCAGTTTATTCGGAGGGGGTGGTCGGACTGAAGCTTTCTTT

J: TRBJ1-3
size: .
V: TRBV6-5
D: TRBD1
length: 16
CDR3: CASSYRTGSAGNTIYF
DNA: TGTGCCAGCAGTTACCGGACAGGGTCCGCTGGAAACACCATATATTTT

J: TRBJ2-7
size: .
V: TRBV7-2
D: .
length: 14
CDR3: CASSSRDTSYEQYF
DNA: TGTGCCAGCAGCTCCCGGGACACCAGTTACGAGCAGTACTTC

J: TRBJ2-7
size: once
V: TRBV10-2
D: .
length: 14
CDR3: CASSGAGGTYEQYF
DNA: TGCGCCAGCAGTGGGGCAGGGGGGACCTACGAGCAGTACTTC

J: TRBJ2-1
size: .
V: TRBV7-2
D: .
length: 14
CDR3: CASSLGSGYNEQFF
DNA: TGTGCCAGCAGCTTAGGTTCGGGTTACAATGAGCAGTTCTTC

J: TRBJ2-1
size: .
V: TRBV30
D: .
length: 12
CDR3: CAWSPLGDEQFF
DNA: TGTGCCTGGAGTCCCCTAGGGGATGAGCAGTTCTTC

J: TRBJ1-5
size: .
V: TRBV6-5
D: .
length: 13
CDR3: CASMAGADQPQHF
DNA: TGTGCCAGCATGGCGGGGGCCGATCAGCCCCAGCATTTT

J: TRBJ1-2
size: .
V: TRBV5-4
D: .
length: 13
CDR3: CASRRAGAGGYTF
DNA: TGTGCCAGCAGGCGGGCGGGGGCTGGTGGCTACACCTTC